This T cell receptor (beta chain) was documented in a study of monozygotic twins with inflammatory bowel disease. Regarding the study as a whole: Immunosuppressive treatments differing between patients may have added repertoire variability. Relative clonotype sharing with others was diminished in IBD patients versus healthy twins, particularly with disease activity.

Whole-blood total RNA was extracted without T cell sorting. The CDR3 consists of 20 residues. Per germline, CDR1 ENHRY and CDR2 SYGVKD. Comments on this clonotype: Its target is unknown.

Reprocessing the 5' RACE reads, TCRdb reports a single entry for every CDR3 protein and omits DNA. The sample has about 210,000 distinct CDR3 sequences. The chain is built from TRBV10-3 and TRBJ2-2; TCRdb reports TRBD2, a call that lacks DNA to check it against. This receptor was identified in a human donor with ulcerative colitis or Crohn's disease, or a healthy co-twin of an affected twin (not recorded which). Sequenced input: blood. CDR3 region: CAISDGFFSGGAVNTGELFF.